These T cell receptor beta chains were read from a single sample in a study of T cells after yellow fever vaccination. From the 5' RACE reads, TCRdb called clonotypes with MiXCR, one entry per CDR3 protein. The sample holds approximately 32,000 distinct CDR3 sequences; approximately 10% are singletons and the top ten take around 12%. The material sequenced was PBMCs, either bulk or a sorted T-cell subset (CD4+, CD8+, memory, or dextramer-sorted; not recorded which), taken roughly 14 days after the first yellow fever vaccination. All receptors derive from a man between 18 and 29 years old who received the YFV17D yellow fever vaccine. The CDR3 runs from the conserved cysteine through the conserved F or W. A D gene is named only where the DNA matches it firmly. The size of a clone is reported for some rows only, either as once, few or many, or as a class for expanded clones.

>-|14|TRBV20-1|many|TRBJ2-2
CSARDLEPTGELFF
TGCAGTGCTAGAGATCTGGAACCGACCGGGGAGCTGTTTTTT
>-|13|TRBV18|many|TRBJ1-5
CASSPGGGQPQHF
TGTGCCAGCTCACCGGGGGGGGGTCAGCCCCAGCATTTT
>-|14|TRBV7-2|many|TRBJ2-3
CASSLLGRTDTQYF
TGTGCCAGCAGCCTGCTGGGACGCACAGATACGCAGTATTTT
>-|16|TRBV2|medium-sized|TRBJ2-7
CASTFGQGTSSYEQYF
TGTGCCAGCACCTTCGGGCAGGGGACGAGCTCCTACGAGCAGTACTTC
>-|15|TRBV19|-|TRBJ1-1
CASSSGPAKNTEAFF
TGTGCCAGTAGTTCGGGCCCTGCTAAGAACACTGAAGCTTTCTTT
>TRBD2|16|TRBV7-9|many|TRBJ2-3
CASSSAASGLLDTQYF
TGTGCCAGCAGCTCGGCGGCTAGCGGACTGTTGGATACGCAGTATTTT
>-|16|TRBV18|many|TRBJ1-1
CASSPDQGIQNTEAFF
TGTGCCAGCTCACCCGACCAAGGTATCCAAAACACTGAAGCTTTCTTT
>TRBD2|14|TRBV4-3|many|TRBJ2-5
CASSPGLAEETQYF
TGCGCCAGCAGCCCGGGACTAGCGGAAGAGACCCAGTACTTC
>-|14|TRBV6-2/TRBV6-3|many|TRBJ2-3
CASSYHSFGGGKYF
TGTGCCAGCAGTTACCATTCTTTTGGTGGGGGGAAGTATTTT
>TRBD1|15|TRBV30|many|TRBJ2-3
CAWSHGTANTDTQYF
TGTGCCTGGAGTCACGGGACAGCTAACACAGATACGCAGTATTTT
>TRBD2|14|TRBV3-1|-|TRBJ2-3
CTCSFGGAGDTQYF
TGTACCTGCAGTTTCGGGGGGGCCGGAGATACGCAGTATTTT
>TRBD1|15|TRBV6-1|many|TRBJ2-4
CASSTPGQGENIQYF
TGTGCCAGCAGTACCCCGGGACAGGGTGAAAACATTCAGTACTTC
>-|16|TRBV29-1|many|TRBJ2-6
CSVERDTDSGANVLTF
TGCAGCGTTGAGAGGGACACTGACTCTGGGGCCAACGTCCTGACTTTC
>-|14|TRBV15|many|TRBJ1-4
CATSRETVTEKLFF
TGTGCCACCAGCAGGGAAACGGTGACCGAAAAACTGTTTTTT
>TRBD2|15|TRBV7-2|many|TRBJ2-1
CASSQRTSGADEQFF
TGTGCCAGCAGCCAGCGGACTAGCGGGGCTGATGAGCAGTTCTTC
>-|14|TRBV5-1|many|TRBJ1-3
CASKGTDRGNTIYF
TGCGCCAGCAAGGGCACGGATAGAGGAAACACCATATATTTT
>-|15|TRBV10-3|many|TRBJ2-2
CAISEYPPNTGELFF
TGTGCCATCAGTGAGTACCCGCCGAACACCGGGGAGCTGTTTTTT
>-|15|TRBV7-8|many|TRBJ2-1
CASSLVRTQLGEQFF
TGTGCCAGCAGCTTGGTTAGGACCCAGCTAGGTGAGCAGTTCTTC
>TRBD1|18|TRBV5-1|many|TRBJ2-4
CASSLDVGQGAAKNIQYF
TGCGCCAGCAGCTTGGACGTGGGACAGGGGGCCGCCAAAAACATTCAGTACTTC
>TRBD2|15|TRBV9|many|TRBJ2-1
CASSGTSGGGNEQFF
TGTGCCAGCAGCGGGACTAGCGGGGGTGGGAATGAGCAGTTCTTC
>-|17|TRBV7-8|medium-sized|TRBJ2-2
CASRSVIWGTNTGELFF
TGTGCCAGCAGGTCCGTGATATGGGGGACGAACACCGGGGAGCTGTTTTTT
>-|13|TRBV5-1|many|TRBJ1-2
CASRTGPIEGYTF
TGCGCCAGCAGGACTGGCCCTATCGAGGGCTACACCTTC
>TRBD2|19|TRBV7-2|few|TRBJ2-6
CASSLRLAGGLSGANVLTF
TGTGCCAGCAGCTTACGCCTAGCGGGGGGGCTTTCTGGGGCCAACGTCCTGACTTTC
>-|15|TRBV5-1|many|TRBJ2-6
CASSFKGSGANVLTF
TGCGCCAGCAGCTTTAAGGGCTCTGGGGCCAACGTCCTGACTTTC
>-|17|TRBV4-3|-|TRBJ2-1
CASSQDPEDYPYNEQFF
TGCGCCAGCAGCCAAGATCCCGAGGACTACCCCTACAATGAGCAGTTCTTC
>-|15|TRBV11-2|many|TRBJ1-6
CASSLSLEGYRPLHF
TGTGCCAGCAGCTTATCGTTGGAGGGTTATCGGCCCCTCCACTTT
>-|14|TRBV2|many|TRBJ1-2
CASSLSGVPYGYTF
TGTGCCAGCAGCTTATCGGGAGTTCCCTATGGCTACACCTTC
>-|13|TRBV7-2|many|TRBJ2-1
CASSSTSYNEQFF
TGTGCCAGCAGCTCCACGTCCTACAATGAGCAGTTCTTC
>-|14|TRBV7-3|many|TRBJ2-3
CASSYRTEEDTQYF
TGTGCCAGCAGCTACAGAACAGAGGAGGATACGCAGTATTTT
>TRBD2|13|TRBV12-3/TRBV12-4|many|TRBJ2-1
CASSFPSGNEQFF
TGTGCCAGCAGTTTCCCTAGCGGCAATGAGCAGTTCTTC
>TRBD1|16|TRBV19|-|TRBJ1-5
CASSIDQRGLRQPQHF
TGTGCCAGTAGTATAGATCAAAGGGGGCTCCGCCAGCCCCAGCATTTT
>-|17|TRBV7-9|many|TRBJ1-3
CASRYNRDTSSGNTIYF
TGTGCCAGCAGATATAACCGGGACACATCTTCTGGAAACACCATATATTTT
>-|14|TRBV5-5|medium-sized|TRBJ1-4
CASSLGLGHEKLFF
TGTGCCAGCAGCTTGGGATTGGGCCATGAAAAACTGTTTTTT
>TRBD1|13|TRBV9|many|TRBJ1-1
CASSSDRGETAFF
TGTGCCAGCAGCTCCGACAGGGGGGAGACAGCTTTCTTT
>TRBD2|16|TRBV11-2|many|TRBJ2-5
CASSLGLAGAGETQYF
TGTGCCAGCAGCTTGGGACTAGCGGGAGCGGGGGAGACCCAGTACTTC
>TRBD2|15|TRBV20-1|many|TRBJ2-3
CSASTAAGVTDTQYF
TGCAGTGCTAGTACCGCTGCGGGGGTCACAGATACGCAGTATTTT
>-|14|TRBV7-2|many|TRBJ2-3
CASSFREGTDTQYF
TGTGCCAGCAGCTTTAGGGAGGGCACAGATACGCAGTATTTT
>-|15|TRBV19|many|TRBJ2-3
CASGPLSSSTDTQYF
TGTGCCAGTGGCCCGTTGTCGTCTAGCACAGATACGCAGTATTTT
>TRBD1|15|TRBV6-2/TRBV6-3|many|TRBJ2-7
CASSSRTGGPYEQYF
TGTGCCAGCAGTTCCAGGACAGGGGGCCCCTACGAGCAGTACTTC
>TRBD2|15|TRBV5-1|many|TRBJ2-3
CASSLAPSGGDTQYF
TGCGCCAGCAGCTTGGCGCCTAGCGGGGGGGATACGCAGTATTTT
>TRBD1|15|TRBV2|many|TRBJ2-6
CASSGDRAGANVLTF
TGTGCCAGCAGTGGGGACAGGGCTGGGGCCAACGTCCTGACTTTC
>-|15|TRBV7-5|-|TRBJ1-1
CISVPEAYSWTEAFF
-
>-|17|TRBV7-2|many|TRBJ2-4
CASSPHSGNSGKNIQYF
TGTGCCAGCAGCCCGCACTCCGGGAATTCGGGCAAAAACATTCAGTACTTC
>TRBD1|15|TRBV3-1|many|TRBJ2-7
CASSQGDRVSYEQYF
TGTGCCAGCAGCCAAGGGGACAGAGTATCCTACGAGCAGTACTTC
>-|15|TRBV5-4|many|TRBJ1-1
CASSLPSRGHTEAFF
TGTGCCAGCAGCTTACCTTCAAGGGGCCACACTGAAGCTTTCTTT
>-|16|TRBV5-1|many|TRBJ1-3
CASSLVTGTSGNTIYF
TGCGCCAGCAGCTTGGTTACAGGGACCTCTGGAAACACCATATATTTT
>-|13|TRBV20-1|many|TRBJ1-2
CSAREIRFYGYTF
TGCAGTGCTAGAGAGATCCGATTCTATGGCTACACCTTC
>-|13|TRBV7-2|many|TRBJ1-1
CASSLARTAEAFF
TGTGCCAGCAGCTTAGCGAGAACAGCTGAAGCTTTCTTT
>TRBD2|14|TRBV2|many|TRBJ2-5
CASSPLAAQETQYF
TGTGCCAGCAGCCCACTAGCGGCCCAAGAGACCCAGTACTTC
>TRBD1|15|TRBV12-3/TRBV12-4|many|TRBJ2-1
CASSPGTGGSYEQFF
TGTGCCAGCAGCCCCGGGACAGGGGGTAGCTATGAGCAGTTCTTC
>-|15|TRBV5-4|-|TRBJ1-2
CASSPRGSSGRGYTF
TGTGCCAGCAGCCCACGGGGCTCCAGCGGGAGAGGCTACACCTTC